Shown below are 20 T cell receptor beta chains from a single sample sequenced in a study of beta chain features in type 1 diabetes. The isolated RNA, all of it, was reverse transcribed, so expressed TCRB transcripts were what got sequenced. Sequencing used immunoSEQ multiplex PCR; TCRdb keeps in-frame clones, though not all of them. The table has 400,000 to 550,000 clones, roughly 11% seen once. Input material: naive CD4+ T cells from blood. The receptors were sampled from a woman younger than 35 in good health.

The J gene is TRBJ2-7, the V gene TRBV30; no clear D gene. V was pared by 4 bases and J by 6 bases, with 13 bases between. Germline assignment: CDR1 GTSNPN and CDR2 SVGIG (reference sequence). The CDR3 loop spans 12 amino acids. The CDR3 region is CAWNRQLGEQYF. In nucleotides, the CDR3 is TGTGCCTGGAACCGGCAGCTGGGCGAGCAGTACTTC.

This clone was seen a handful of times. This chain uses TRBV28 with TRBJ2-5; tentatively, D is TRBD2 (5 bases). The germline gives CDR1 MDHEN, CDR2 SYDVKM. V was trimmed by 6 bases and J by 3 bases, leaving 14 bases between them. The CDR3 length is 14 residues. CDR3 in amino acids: CASSRGLSEETQYF. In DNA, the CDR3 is TGTGCCAGCAGCCGCGGACTTTCCGAAGAGACCCAGTACTTC.

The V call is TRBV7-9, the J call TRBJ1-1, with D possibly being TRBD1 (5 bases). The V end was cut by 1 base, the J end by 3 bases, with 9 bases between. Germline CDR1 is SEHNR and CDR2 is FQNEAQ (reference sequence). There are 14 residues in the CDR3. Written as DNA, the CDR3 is TGTGCCAGCAGCTTAGAGGGACGATACACTGAAGCTTTCTTT. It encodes CASSLEGRYTEAFF.

This CDR3 is CATSRDPSGSNEQFF. The CDR3 DNA reads as TGTGCCACCAGCAGAGATCCGTCGGGTTCTAATGAGCAGTTCTTC. V and J are TRBV15 and TRBJ2-1; no firm D call. V was shortened by 0 bases and J by 7 bases, with 13 bases between the two germline ends. The germline V gene has CDR1 LNHNV and CDR2 YYDKDF (reference sequence). The CDR3 extends over 15 amino acids.

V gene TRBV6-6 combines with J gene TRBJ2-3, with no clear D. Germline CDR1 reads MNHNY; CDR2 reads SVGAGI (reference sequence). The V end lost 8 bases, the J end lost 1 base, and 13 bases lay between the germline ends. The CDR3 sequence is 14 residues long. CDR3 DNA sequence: TGTGCCAGCGCTTCTACGGAGCGCACAGATACGCAGTATTTT. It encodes CASASTERTDTQYF.

Here the CDR3 reads CASSRLAGKETQYF. Written as DNA, the CDR3 is TGTGCCAGCAGCCGACTAGCGGGCAAAGAGACCCAGTACTTC. The V and J genes are TRBV7-6 and TRBJ2-5; 10 positions agree with TRBD2. CDR3 length: 14 amino acids. The V and J ends lost 5 bases and 3 bases, in that order; junction bases with no gene match: 3. CDR1 SGHVS and CDR2 FNYEAQ come from the germline V gene.

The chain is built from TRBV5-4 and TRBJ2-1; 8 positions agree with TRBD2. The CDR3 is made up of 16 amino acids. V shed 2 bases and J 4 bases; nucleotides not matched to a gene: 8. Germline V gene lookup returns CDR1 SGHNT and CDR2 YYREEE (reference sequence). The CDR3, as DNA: TGTGCCAGCAGCTTATCCGGGACTAGATCTTACAATGAGCAGTTCTTC. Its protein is CASSLSGTRSYNEQFF.

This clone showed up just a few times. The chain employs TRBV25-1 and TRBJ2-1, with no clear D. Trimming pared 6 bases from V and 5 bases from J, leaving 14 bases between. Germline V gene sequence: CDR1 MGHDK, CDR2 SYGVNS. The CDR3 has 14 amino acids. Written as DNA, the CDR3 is TGTGCCAGCAGGGGCCGCCCCACCCACAATGAGCAGTTCTTC. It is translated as CASRGRPTHNEQFF.

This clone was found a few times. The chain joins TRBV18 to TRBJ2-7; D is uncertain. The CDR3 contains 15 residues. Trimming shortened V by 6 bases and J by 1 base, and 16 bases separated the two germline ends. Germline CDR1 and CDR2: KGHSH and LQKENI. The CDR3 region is CASSPTGTGSYEQYV. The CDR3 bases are TGTGCCAGCTCCCCGACGGGCACTGGATCCTACGAGCAGTACGTC.

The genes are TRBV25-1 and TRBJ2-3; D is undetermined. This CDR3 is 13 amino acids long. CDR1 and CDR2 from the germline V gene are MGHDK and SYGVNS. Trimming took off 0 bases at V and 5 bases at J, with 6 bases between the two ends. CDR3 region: CASSEYVLDTQYF. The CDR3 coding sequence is TGTGCCAGCAGTGAATATGTCTTAGATACGCAGTATTTT.

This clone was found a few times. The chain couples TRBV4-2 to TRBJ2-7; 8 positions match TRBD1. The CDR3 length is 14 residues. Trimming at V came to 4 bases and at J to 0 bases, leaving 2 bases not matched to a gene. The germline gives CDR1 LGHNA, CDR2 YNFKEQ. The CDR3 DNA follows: TGTGCCAGCAGCCGGGACAGGAGCTCCTACGAGCAGTACGTC. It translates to CASSRDRSSYEQYV.

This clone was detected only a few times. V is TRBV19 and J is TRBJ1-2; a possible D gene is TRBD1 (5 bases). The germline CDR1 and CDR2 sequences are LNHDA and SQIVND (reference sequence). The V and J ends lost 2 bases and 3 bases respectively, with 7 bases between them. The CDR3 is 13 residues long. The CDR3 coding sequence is TGTGCCAGTAGTATAAAGGGGTACTATGGCTACACCTTC. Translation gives CASSIKGYYGYTF.

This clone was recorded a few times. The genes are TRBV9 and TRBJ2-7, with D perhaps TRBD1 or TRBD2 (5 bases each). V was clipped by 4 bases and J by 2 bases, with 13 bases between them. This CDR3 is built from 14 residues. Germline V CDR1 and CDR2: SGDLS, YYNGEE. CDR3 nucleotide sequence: TGTGCCAGCAGCAGACGAGGGGAAACCTACGAGCAGTACTTC. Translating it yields CASSRRGETYEQYF.

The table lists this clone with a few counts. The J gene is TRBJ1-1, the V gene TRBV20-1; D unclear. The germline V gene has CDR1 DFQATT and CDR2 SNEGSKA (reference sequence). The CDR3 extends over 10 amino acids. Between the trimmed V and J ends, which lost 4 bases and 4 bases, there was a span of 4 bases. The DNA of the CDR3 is TGCAGTGCTATCCGCACTGAAGCTTTCTTT. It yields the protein CSAIRTEAFF.

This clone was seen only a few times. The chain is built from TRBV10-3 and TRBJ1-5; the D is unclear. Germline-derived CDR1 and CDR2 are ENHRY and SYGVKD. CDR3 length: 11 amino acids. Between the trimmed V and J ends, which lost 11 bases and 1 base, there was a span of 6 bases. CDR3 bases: TGTGCCGTCGGAAGCAATCAGCCCCAGCATTTT. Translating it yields CAVGSNQPQHF.

The CDR3 region has the DNA TGTGCCAGCAGCCGTAGCGGGGGAGGCACAGATACGCAGTATTTT. This sequence encodes CASSRSGGGTDTQYF. The rearrangement joins TRBV7-3 to TRBJ2-3; 9 bases map to TRBD2. CDR3 size: 15 residues. Germline CDR1 SGHTA, CDR2 FQGTGA. With V trimmed by 5 bases and J by 1 base, 4 bases remained unmatched.

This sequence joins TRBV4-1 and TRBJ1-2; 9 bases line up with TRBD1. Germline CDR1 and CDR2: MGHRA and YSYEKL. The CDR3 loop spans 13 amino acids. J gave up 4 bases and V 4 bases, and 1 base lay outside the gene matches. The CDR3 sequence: CASSRGQGYGYTF. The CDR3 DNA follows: TGCGCCAGCAGCCGGGGACAGGGCTATGGCTACACCTTC.

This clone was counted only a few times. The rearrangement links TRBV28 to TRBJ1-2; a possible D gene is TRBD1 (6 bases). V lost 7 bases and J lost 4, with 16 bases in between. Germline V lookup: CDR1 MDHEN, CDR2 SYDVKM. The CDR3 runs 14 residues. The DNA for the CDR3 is TGTGCCAGCACCACTCTGGACAGTAGCTATGGCTACACCTTC. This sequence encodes CASTTLDSSYGYTF.

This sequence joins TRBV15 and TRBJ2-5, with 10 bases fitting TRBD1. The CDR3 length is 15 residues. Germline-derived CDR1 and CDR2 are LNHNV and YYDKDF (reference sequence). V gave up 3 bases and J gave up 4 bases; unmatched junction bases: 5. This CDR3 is CATSSRDRGGETQYF. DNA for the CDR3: TGTGCCACCAGCAGTCGGGACAGGGGTGGAGAGACCCAGTACTTC.

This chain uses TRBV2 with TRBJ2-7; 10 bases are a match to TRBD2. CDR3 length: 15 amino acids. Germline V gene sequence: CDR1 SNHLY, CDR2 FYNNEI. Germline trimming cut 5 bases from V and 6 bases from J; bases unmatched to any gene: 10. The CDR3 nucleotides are TGTGCCAGCAGTATGCTAGCGGGAGACGTTTCCGAGCAGTACTTC. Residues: CASSMLAGDVSEQYF.